This T cell receptor (beta chain) was documented in a study of blood T cell repertoires in COVID-19 (dated by TCRdb to the early 2020s). About the study as a whole: The collaborator samples originated in the United States, Italy and Spain and spanned the acute and convalescent phases of COVID-19. The material from the prospective study consisted of cDNA or gDNA derived from T cells, B-cell-depleted T cells, or PBMCs. The repertoires were released in a freely available public database meant as a resource for research on the immune response to SARS-CoV-2. Where HLA class I and class II types were available, the types were taken from metadata supplied by the sample provider, not from assay-based typing. The samples were drawn from the first 160 participants of the ongoing ImmuneRACE study and from some 1,300 subjects provided by 6 global collaborators. Deeply sampled blood TCRbeta repertoires from subjects exposed to, actively infected with, or recovered from COVID-19 were included in the dataset. A de-identified subject ID, COVID-19 status, age in years and sex were almost always included in the sample metadata. Overall results and qualifications from the work: The quantity of clinical and demographic metadata differed by source and by participant and was supplied without curation.

The CDR3 runs 17 residues from the cysteine to the phenylalanine. This entry keeps only the CDR3 DNA: 51 bases, framed from base 1. V is cut back by 0 bases and J by 0 bases, with 7 bases in the junction unmatched. CDR1 is given as SQVTM and CDR2 as ANQGSEA, both from the germline V gene. Each collaborating institution followed its own protocols to collect whole blood in K2EDTA tubes. For TCRbeta analysis, collaborators shipped samples as frozen whole blood, isolated PBMCs, or DNA extracted from either of those sample types. TCRbeta CDR3 regions were amplified from genomic DNA using the immunoSEQ Assay, a bias-controlled multiplex PCR. In the paper's pipeline: Within the assay, amplification of reference gene primers was used to estimate how many nucleated cells each sample contained. Sequence reads were collapsed and filtered to measure the absolute abundance of every unique TCRbeta CDR3 rearrangement. For each sample, productive Simpson clonality was calculated by taking the square root of Simpson's diversity index across productive rearrangements. Held by TCRdb, this immuneACCESS table contains in-frame sequences only and omits some clones. Under half of the omission traces to an unresolved V gene where checked; the cause of the rest is unknown. The DNA gave D and trimming, while V, J and clone size come from that table. This sample is represented by tens of thousands of clones; 80% of them were singletons. In total, the top ten clones hold 10% of the sample.

As for this clone: The specificity of this receptor is unknown. Base qualities are missing; no much larger clone stands one base away.

The material sequenced was peripheral blood. The sequence links TRBV29-1 to TRBJ1-1; 10 central bases correspond to TRBD1. The origin of this receptor is a woman in her seventies with acute or convalescent COVID-19. The CDR3 protein sequence reads: CSVEEATGGVLNTEAFF. The base sequence is TGCAGCGTTGAAGAGGCGACAGGGGGCGTCTTGAACACTGAAGCTTTCTTT.